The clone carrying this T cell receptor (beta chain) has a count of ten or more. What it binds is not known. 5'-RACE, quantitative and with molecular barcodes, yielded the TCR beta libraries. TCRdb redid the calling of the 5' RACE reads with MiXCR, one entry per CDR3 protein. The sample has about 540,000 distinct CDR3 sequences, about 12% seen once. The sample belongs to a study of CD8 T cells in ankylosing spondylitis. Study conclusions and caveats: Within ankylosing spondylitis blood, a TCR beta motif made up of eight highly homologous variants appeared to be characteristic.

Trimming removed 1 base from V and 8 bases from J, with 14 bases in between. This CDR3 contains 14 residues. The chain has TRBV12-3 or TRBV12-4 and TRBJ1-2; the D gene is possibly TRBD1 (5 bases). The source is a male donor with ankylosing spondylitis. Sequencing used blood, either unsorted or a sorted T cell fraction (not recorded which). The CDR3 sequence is CASSLVLGLSGYTF. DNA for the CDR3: TGTGCCAGCAGTTTAGTGTTGGGGCTCAGCGGCTACACCTTC.